The 2 T cell receptor beta chains in this list originate from one sample, sequenced in a study of T cell responses to AZD1222 COVID-19 vaccine. Some clones are missing from TCRdb's copy, which holds only in-frame ones; the method was immunoSEQ multiplex PCR. The sample has 160,000 or so clones; about 90% are singletons. The material was peripheral blood, obtained on day 0 of AZD1222 vaccination. The source of these receptors is an adult in good health.

The chain recombines TRBV18 with TRBJ1-4; no reliable D call. The CDR3 runs to 16 residues. CDR1 and CDR2 (germline): KGHSH, LQKENI. The V gene lost 3 bases and the J gene lost 0 bases, with 11 bases spanning the gap. CDR3 DNA: TGTGCCAGCTCACCGGTGACTAGTGCAACTAATGAAAAACTGTTTTTT. Protein sequence: CASSPVTSATNEKLFF.

The chain links TRBV25-1 to TRBJ1-4; 11 positions agree with TRBD1. Germline trimming cut 6 bases from V and 7 bases from J; bases unmatched to any gene: 10. Germline loops: CDR1 MGHDK, CDR2 SYGVNS. This CDR3 has 16 amino acids. The CDR3 region is CASSPLGTGGAEKLFF. The CDR3 nucleotides read TGTGCCAGCAGCCCCCTAGGGACAGGGGGTGCTGAAAAACTGTTTTTT.